This T cell receptor (beta chain) stems from a study of T cell repertoires in cytomegalovirus infection (dated by TCRdb to between 2017 and 2020). Some background on the complete study: The HLA type of each donor mattered for the analysis, because public TCR beta signatures pointed to carriage of CMV infection along with the matching HLA type.

The table lists this clonotype with many counts. The antigen it binds to is not known. The sample holds no much larger clone one base away, and base qualities are not on file. Sequencing took place on an Illumina HiSeq 1500. TCRdb redid the processing of the public reads, applying fastp at Q25 and MiXCR, and retained in-frame beta chains. Each entry merges the rows of one CDR3 protein and shows their most common DNA and genes. Counted in this sample were 200,000 to 300,000 distinct CDR3 sequences; roughly 13% of them appeared once. Around 8.1% of the sample comes from the top ten. Paper-wide results and their limitations: The ex vivo response was dominated by HLA-C-restricted CMV-specific TCR beta clonotypes, which also provided the single most frequent clonotype in two of eight donors. In both this cohort and an independent cohort of 352 donors, the cumulative frequency of public TCR beta family members distinguished carriers of CMV infection plus the relevant HLA type.

Trimming takes 5 bases from V and 0 bases from J, and the germline ends sit 8 bases apart. Measured from the cysteine to the phenylalanine, the CDR3 is 15 residues long. The read is trimmed to its CDR3 DNA, 45 bases read in frame from base 1. The chain is encoded by TRBV12-3 or TRBV12-4 joined to TRBJ2-6, and perhaps TRBD1 as D gene, on 5 matching bases. This sequence originates from a human donor in good health (CMV status not recorded). Some clones in this sample may be carry-over from other donors' samples. The source material was PBMCs. Read as DNA, the sequence is TGTGCCAGCAGTGCTGACAGCTCTGGGGCCAACGTCCTGACTTTC. Its protein reads: CASSADSSGANVLTF.